The clone carrying this T cell receptor beta chain was detected a few times. The antigen remains unidentified. The record originates from a study of cytomegalovirus exposure and HLA in healthy donors. Study-level information: About 84% of 350 to 400 genotyped donors fell in the Caucasian-associated ancestry cluster. Regarding the study as a whole: Among TCR beta chains, those listed as cytomegalovirus-associated numbered around 160. TRBV6-2, TRBV6-3 and some other V segments were unresolvable in 87-base-pair reads.

60 Vbeta and 13 Jbeta primers were used in PCR. Sequencing was performed with immunoSEQ multiplex PCR; in TCRdb, only in-frame clones are kept and a portion is missing. The data show roughly 200,000 clones, roughly 70% seen once. J was trimmed by 8 bases and V by 2 bases; bases with no gene match: 6. Germline V gene lookup returns CDR1 SNHLY and CDR2 FYNNEI. This CDR3 is built from 16 residues. The gene calls are TRBV2 and TRBJ1-4; TRBD1 matches at 12 bases. This sequence originates from a woman in her twenties or thirties in good health and CMV-seronegative. The sequencing sample was made of PBMCs. The CDR3 is CASSELGQGASEKLFF. The CDR3 nucleotides read TGTGCCAGCAGTGAATTGGGACAGGGGGCAAGCGAAAAACTGTTTTTT. The variable domain in full, completed from reference TRBV2 and TRBJ1-4, reads EPEVTQTPSHQVTQMGQEVILRCVPISNHLYFYWYRQILGQKVEFLVSFYNNEISEKSEIFDDQFSVERPDGSNFTLKIRSTKLEDSAMYFCASSELGQGASEKLFFGSGTQLSVL.